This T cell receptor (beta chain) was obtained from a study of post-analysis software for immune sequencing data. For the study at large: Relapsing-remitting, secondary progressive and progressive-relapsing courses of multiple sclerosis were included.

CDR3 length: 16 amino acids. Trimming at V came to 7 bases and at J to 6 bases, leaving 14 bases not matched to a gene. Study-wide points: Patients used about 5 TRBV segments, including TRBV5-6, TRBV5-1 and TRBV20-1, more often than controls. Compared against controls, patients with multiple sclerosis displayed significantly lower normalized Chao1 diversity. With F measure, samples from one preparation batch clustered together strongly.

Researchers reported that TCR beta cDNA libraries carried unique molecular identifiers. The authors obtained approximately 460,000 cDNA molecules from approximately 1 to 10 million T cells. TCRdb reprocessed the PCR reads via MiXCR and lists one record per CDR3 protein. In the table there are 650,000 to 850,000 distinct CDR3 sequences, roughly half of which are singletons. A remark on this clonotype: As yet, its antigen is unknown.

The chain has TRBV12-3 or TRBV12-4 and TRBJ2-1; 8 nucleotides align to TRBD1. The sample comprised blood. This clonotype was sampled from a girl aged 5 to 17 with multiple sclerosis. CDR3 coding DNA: TGTGCCAGCACTTCAGCCAGGGGGCTCCTTGCCAATGAGCAGTTCTTC. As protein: CASTSARGLLANEQFF.